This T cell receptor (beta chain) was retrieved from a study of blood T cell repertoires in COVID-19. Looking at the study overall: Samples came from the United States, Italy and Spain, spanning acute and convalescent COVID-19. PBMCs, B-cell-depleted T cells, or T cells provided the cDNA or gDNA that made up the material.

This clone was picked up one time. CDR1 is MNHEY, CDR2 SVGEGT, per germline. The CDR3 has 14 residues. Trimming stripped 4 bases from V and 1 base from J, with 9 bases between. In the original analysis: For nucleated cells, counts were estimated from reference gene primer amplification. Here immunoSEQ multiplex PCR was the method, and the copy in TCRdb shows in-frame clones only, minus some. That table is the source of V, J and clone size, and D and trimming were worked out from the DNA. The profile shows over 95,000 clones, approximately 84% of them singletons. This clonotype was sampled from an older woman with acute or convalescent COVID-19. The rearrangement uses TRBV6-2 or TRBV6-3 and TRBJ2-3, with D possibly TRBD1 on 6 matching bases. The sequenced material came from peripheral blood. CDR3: CASSSGHRTDTQYF. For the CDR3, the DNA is TGTGCCAGCAGTTCGGGACATCGCACAGATACGCAGTATTTT.